The clone carrying this T cell receptor (beta chain) was counted only a few times. This entry is derived from a study of cytomegalovirus exposure and HLA in healthy donors. Study summary: The roughly 110 validation repertoires were reported in a later analysis to have been generated on the same platform as the approximately 700 first-cohort repertoires.

TCRdb's table, derived via immunoSEQ multiplex PCR, lists solely in-frame clones and lacks some. The sample comprises 200,000 or so clones, 84% of which are singletons, and roughly 7% rests with the top ten. This clonotype originated in a man aged 18 to 29 in good health and CMV-seropositive. Sequencing was carried out using PBMCs.

The CDR3 DNA reads as TGTGCCAGCAGTGAGGGACAGGGCTCCTATGGCTACACCTTC. Protein sequence: CASSEGQGSYGYTF. The chain uses TRBV6-4 and TRBJ1-2; TRBD1 aligns across 9 bases. Germline V gives CDR1 MRHNA, CDR2 SNTAGT. J lost 4 bases, V lost 3 bases, and 3 bases had no gene match. The CDR3 is 14 residues long.